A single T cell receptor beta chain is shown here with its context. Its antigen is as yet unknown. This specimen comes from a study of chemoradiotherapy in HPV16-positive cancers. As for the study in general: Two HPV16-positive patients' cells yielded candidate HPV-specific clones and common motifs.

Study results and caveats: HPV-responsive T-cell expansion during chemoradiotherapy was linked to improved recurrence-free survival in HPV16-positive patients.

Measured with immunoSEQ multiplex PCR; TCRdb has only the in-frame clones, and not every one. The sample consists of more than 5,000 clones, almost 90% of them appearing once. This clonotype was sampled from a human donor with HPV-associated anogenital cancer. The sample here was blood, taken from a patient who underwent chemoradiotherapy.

As DNA, the CDR3 is TGCGCCAGCAGCCTAAGCCCAGGTCCCAATGGGGCCAACGTCCTGACTTTC. It codes for CASSLSPGPNGANVLTF. The chain recombines TRBV4-1 with TRBJ2-6; D remains unclear. Germline lookup yields CDR1 MGHRA and CDR2 YSYEKL. The CDR3 loop spans 17 amino acids. The V end lost 4 bases, the J end lost 3 bases, and 16 bases lay between the germline ends.